This T cell receptor beta chain was profiled in a study of patients and donors after allogeneic stem cell transplantation. This clonotype has a count of ten or more. The V gene lost 0 bases and the J gene lost 4 bases, with 13 bases spanning the gap. CDR1 SGHRS and CDR2 YFSETQ come from the germline V gene. The CDR3 spans 15 residues. TCRdb analysed the RT-PCR reads with MiXCR anew, one entry per CDR3 protein. The sample records approximately 170,000 distinct CDR3 sequences, approximately 24% being singletons. This chain uses TRBV5-1 with TRBJ1-2; D is unresolved. The sequence was obtained from a human donor who was either an allogeneic HSCT recipient or a stem cell or donor lymphocyte infusion donor (not recorded which). It is not recorded whose cells these are; they may come from a transplant donor. Material: blood, either unsorted or a sorted T cell fraction (not recorded which). This CDR3 reads CASSLALTSSYGYTF. CDR3 nucleotides: TGCGCCAGCAGCTTGGCCCTAACCAGCTCCTATGGCTACACCTTC.